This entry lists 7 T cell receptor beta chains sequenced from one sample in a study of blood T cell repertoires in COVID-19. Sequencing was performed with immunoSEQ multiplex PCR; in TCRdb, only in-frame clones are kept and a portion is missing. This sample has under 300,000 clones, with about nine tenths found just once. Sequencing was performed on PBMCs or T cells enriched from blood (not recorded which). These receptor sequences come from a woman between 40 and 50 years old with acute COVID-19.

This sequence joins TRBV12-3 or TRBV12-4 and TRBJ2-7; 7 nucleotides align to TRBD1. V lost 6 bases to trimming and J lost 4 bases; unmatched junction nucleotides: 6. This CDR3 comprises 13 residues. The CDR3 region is CASRTTGSYEQYF. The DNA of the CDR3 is TGTGCCAGCAGGACGACAGGGTCGTACGAGCAGTACTTC.

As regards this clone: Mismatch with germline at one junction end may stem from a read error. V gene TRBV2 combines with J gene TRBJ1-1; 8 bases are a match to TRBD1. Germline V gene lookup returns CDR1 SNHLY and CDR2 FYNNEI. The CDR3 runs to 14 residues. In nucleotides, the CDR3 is TGTGCCAGCAGAGAAAGAGGACAGGGAAGGAGCCTCGGCTGG. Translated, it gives CASRERGQGRSLGW. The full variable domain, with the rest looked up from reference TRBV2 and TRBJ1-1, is EPEVTQTPSHQVTQMGQEVILRCVPISNHLYFYWYRQILGQKVEFLVSFYNNEISEKSEIFDDQFSVERPDGSNFTLKIRSTKLEDSAMYFCASRERGQGRSLGWGQGTRLTVV.

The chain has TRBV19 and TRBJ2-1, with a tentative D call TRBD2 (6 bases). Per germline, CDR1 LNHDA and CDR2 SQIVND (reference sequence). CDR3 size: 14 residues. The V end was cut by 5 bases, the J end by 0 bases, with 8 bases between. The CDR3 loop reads CASSYGSSYNEQFF. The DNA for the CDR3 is TGTGCCAGTAGTTACGGGAGCTCCTACAATGAGCAGTTCTTC.

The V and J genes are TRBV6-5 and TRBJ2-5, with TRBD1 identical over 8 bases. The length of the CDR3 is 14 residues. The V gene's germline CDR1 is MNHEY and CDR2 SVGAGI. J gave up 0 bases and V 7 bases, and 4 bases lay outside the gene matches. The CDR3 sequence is CASTRGPNQETQYF. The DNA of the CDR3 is TGTGCCAGCACCAGGGGGCCCAACCAAGAGACCCAGTACTTC.

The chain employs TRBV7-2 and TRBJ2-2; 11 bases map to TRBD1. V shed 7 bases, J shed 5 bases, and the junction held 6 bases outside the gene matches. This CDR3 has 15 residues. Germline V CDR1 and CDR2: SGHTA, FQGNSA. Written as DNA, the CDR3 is TGTGCCAGCATAGGGACAGGGGGAAGGACCGGGGAGCTGTTTTTT. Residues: CASIGTGGRTGELFF. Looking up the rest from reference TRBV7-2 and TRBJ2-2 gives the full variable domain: GAGVSQSPSNKVTEKGKDVELRCDPISGHTALYWYRQSLGQGLEFLIYFQGNSAPDKSGLPSDRFSAERTGGSVSTLTIQRTQQEDSAVYLCASIGTGGRTGELFFGEGSRLTVL.

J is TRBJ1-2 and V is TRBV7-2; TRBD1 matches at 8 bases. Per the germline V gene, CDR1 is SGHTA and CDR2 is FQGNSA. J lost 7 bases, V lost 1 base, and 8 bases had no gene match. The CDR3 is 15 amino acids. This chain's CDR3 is CASSLVSDRVSGYTF. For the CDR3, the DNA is TGTGCCAGCAGCTTAGTTTCGGACAGGGTCTCTGGCTACACCTTC.

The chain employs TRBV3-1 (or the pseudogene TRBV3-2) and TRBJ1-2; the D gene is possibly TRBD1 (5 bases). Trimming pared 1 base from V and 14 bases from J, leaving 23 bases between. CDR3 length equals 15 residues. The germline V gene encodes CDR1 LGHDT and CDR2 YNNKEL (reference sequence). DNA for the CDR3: TGTGCCAGCAGCCAAGTTGGGGGGTTGTTGGGGAGCAAGACCTTC. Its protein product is CASSQVGGLLGSKTF.